The clone carrying this T cell receptor beta chain was seen ten or more times. The target antigen is unknown. J was trimmed by 0 bases and V by 9 bases; bases with no gene match: 4. CDR1 and CDR2 from the germline V gene are MNHNS and SASEGT. The CDR3 extends over 13 amino acids. Constant-region reverse primers amplified full-length variable regions, followed by semi-nested Nested Universal Primer A PCR. TCRdb reprocessed the 5' RACE reads via MiXCR and lists one record per CDR3 protein. The sample yields about 62,000 distinct CDR3 sequences, about 31% seen once. CD25-based Treg depletion was applied to purified naive CD4+ T cells. Study-level results: In terms of TCR gene usage, tumor memory CD4+ T cells clustered together with blood and lymph node memory CD4+ cells, as well as with lymph node naive CD4+ cells. Tumor Treg TCRs overlapped most with tumor naive CD4+ cells.

The genes are TRBV6-1 and TRBJ1-1, with TRBD1 identical over 7 bases. The source material was tumor-infiltrating naive CD4+ T cells sorted from the breast tumor. The subset denotes: naive CD4+ T cells, CD4+CD45RA+CD25-. The TCR originated in a female donor with breast cancer. The CDR3 is CASTTGLNTEAFF. For the CDR3, the DNA is TGTGCCAGTACGACAGGGCTGAACACTGAAGCTTTCTTT.